The 3 T cell receptor beta chains reported below all come from one sample, sequenced in a study of neurological immune-mediated disorders. MiXCR, run by TCRdb on the 5' RACE reads, gives a single entry per CDR3 protein. Of 50,000 to 55,000 distinct CDR3 sequences detected, around a tenth appear once; the ten largest clones hold roughly 5%. The specimen was PBMCs. The receptors derive from a man between 65 and 85 years old with HTLV-1-associated myelopathy (HAM/TSP).

This clonotype was seen at least ten times. The rearrangement uses TRBV20-1 and TRBJ1-5, with 10 bases fitting TRBD1. The CDR3 length is 16 residues. Germline assignment: CDR1 DFQATT and CDR2 SNEGSKA (reference sequence). V shed 6 bases and J 9 bases; nucleotides not matched to a gene: 17. For the CDR3, the DNA is TGCAGTGCCCAAAAAGGAGACAGGGGGCCCTTAGGGCCCCAGCATTTT. This translates into CSAQKGDRGPLGPQHF.

This clonotype has a count of ten or more. The gene calls are TRBV28 and TRBJ2-7; D gene ambiguous. The V end lost 7 bases, the J end lost 0 bases, and 16 bases lay between the germline ends. Germline V lookup: CDR1 MDHEN, CDR2 SYDVKM. The CDR3 extends over 15 amino acids. The CDR3 loop is CASTTPGSRSYEQYF. The CDR3 region has the DNA TGTGCCAGCACCACCCCGGGCAGCCGCTCCTACGAGCAGTACTTC.

The table lists this clonotype with many counts. The V and J genes are TRBV12-3 or TRBV12-4 and TRBJ1-2; TRBD1 matches 7 bases. V lost 2 bases to trimming and J lost 2 bases; unmatched junction nucleotides: 2. The CDR3 extends over 14 amino acids. The CDR3 loop reads CASSLKGANYGYTF. The DNA for the CDR3 is TGTGCCAGCAGTTTAAAGGGGGCGAACTATGGCTACACCTTC.